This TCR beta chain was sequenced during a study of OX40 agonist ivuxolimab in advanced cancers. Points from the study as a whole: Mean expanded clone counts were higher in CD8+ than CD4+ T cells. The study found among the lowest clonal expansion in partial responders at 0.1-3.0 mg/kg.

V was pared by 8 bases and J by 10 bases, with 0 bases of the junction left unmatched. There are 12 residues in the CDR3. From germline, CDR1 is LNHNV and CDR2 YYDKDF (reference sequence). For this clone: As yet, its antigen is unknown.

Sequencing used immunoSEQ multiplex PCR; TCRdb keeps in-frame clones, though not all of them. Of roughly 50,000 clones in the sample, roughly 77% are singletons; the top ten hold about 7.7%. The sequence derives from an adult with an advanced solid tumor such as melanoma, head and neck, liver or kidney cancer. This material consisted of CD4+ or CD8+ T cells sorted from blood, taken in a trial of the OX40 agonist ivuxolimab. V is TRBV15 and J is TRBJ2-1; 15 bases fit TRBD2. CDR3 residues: CATGTSGREQFF. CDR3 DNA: TGTGCCACCGGGACTAGCGGGAGGGAGCAGTTCTTC.